A single sample is the source of the 16 T cell receptor beta chains below, sequenced in a study of early T cells in non-severe SARS-CoV-2 infection. TCRdb reprocessed the 5' RACE reads with MiXCR, giving one entry per CDR3 protein. Counted here are roughly 55,000 distinct CDR3 sequences, approximately 6.2% occurring once; the ten biggest clones make up under 5%. The material sequenced was whole blood. The receptors stem from an adult who was a healthcare worker with PCR-confirmed SARS-CoV-2 infection or an uninfected control (not recorded which).

This clonotype was seen repeatedly, ten times or more. V usage is TRBV2 and J usage is TRBJ1-2; no firm D call. In germline, CDR1 is SNHLY, CDR2 FYNNEI. Trimming removed 3 bases from V and 4 bases from J, with 15 bases in between. The CDR3 contains 15 residues. The CDR3 sequence: CASSEGSESPYGYTF. The CDR3 DNA reads TGTGCCAGCAGTGAGGGTAGTGAATCCCCCTATGGCTACACCTTC.

CDR3 nucleotides: TGTGCCAGCAGCTTTGAGGGGGCTTCCTACAATGAGCAGTTCTTC. Its protein is CASSFEGASYNEQFF. This chain connects TRBV7-2 to TRBJ2-1; 7 bases map to TRBD1. The V and J ends lost 3 bases and 1 base, in that order; junction bases with no gene match: 3. The length of the CDR3 is 15 residues. The V gene's germline CDR1 is SGHTA and CDR2 FQGNSA.

This clonotype occurred many times. CDR3 amino acids: CASGSGVPTDTQYF. In DNA, the CDR3 is TGTGCCAGCGGGTCGGGGGTTCCCACAGATACGCAGTATTTT. This chain uses TRBV7-9 with TRBJ2-3; D might be TRBD2 (6 bases). V lost 8 bases and J 2 bases, leaving 14 bases between the germline ends. The CDR3 is 14 amino acids. CDR1 is SEHNR, CDR2 FQNEAQ, per germline (reference sequence).

This clonotype came up many times. V usage is TRBV12-3 or TRBV12-4 and J usage is TRBJ2-2; no clear D gene. V lost 3 bases and J 7 bases, leaving 18 bases between the germline ends. The CDR3 length is 16 residues. CDR3 amino acids: CASSFGVAPRGGELFF. The CDR3 nucleotides read TGTGCCAGCAGTTTTGGGGTAGCCCCCCGTGGCGGGGAGCTGTTTTTT.

The table lists this clonotype with many counts. V is TRBV9 and J is TRBJ1-3, with D unresolved. CDR3 length: 15 residues. The germline gives CDR1 SGDLS, CDR2 YYNGEE. The V and J ends lost 3 bases and 4 bases respectively, with 14 bases between them. The CDR3 reads CASSAWGPAGNTIYF. The CDR3 DNA reads as TGTGCCAGCAGCGCGTGGGGTCCTGCGGGAAACACCATATATTTT.

This clonotype was counted ten times or more. The CDR3 bases are TGTGCCAGCAGCCCACGATGGGGCCTATACGAGCAGTACTTC. Protein product: CASSPRWGLYEQYF. The chain has TRBV7-2 and TRBJ2-7, with D perhaps matching TRBD1 (5 bases). The V end was cut by 5 bases, the J end by 4 bases, with 15 bases between. Germline values: CDR1 SGHTA, CDR2 FQGNSA. There are 14 residues in the CDR3. The full variable domain, its missing parts supplied by reference TRBV7-2 and TRBJ2-7, is GAGVSQSPSNKVTEKGKDVELRCDPISGHTALYWYRQSLGQGLEFLIYFQGNSAPDKSGLPSDRFSAERTGGSVSTLTIQRTQQEDSAVYLCASSPRWGLYEQYFGPGTRLTVT.

This clonotype has ten or more counts. The V gene is TRBV20-1, the J gene TRBJ2-5, with D perhaps matching TRBD2 (5 bases). The CDR3 runs to 13 residues. Germline lookup yields CDR1 DFQATT and CDR2 SNEGSKA (reference sequence). Trimming cost V 2 bases and J 6 bases, with 13 bases left between them. The CDR3 spells CSARPFGDQTQYF. The CDR3, as DNA: TGCAGTGCTAGACCCTTCGGGGATCAGACCCAGTACTTC.

This clonotype was recorded many times. The genes are TRBV27 and TRBJ1-2, with unresolved D. The V and J ends lost 0 bases and 4 bases respectively, with 12 bases between them. Germline V CDR1 and CDR2: MNHEY, SMNVEV (reference sequence). The CDR3 contains 15 residues. The DNA of the CDR3 is TGTGCCAGCAGTTTATCGCGTGGCAGGATCTATGGCTACACCTTC. As protein: CASSLSRGRIYGYTF.

This clonotype was picked up many times. J is TRBJ1-2 and V is TRBV30; unclear D gene. The germline V gene has CDR1 GTSNPN and CDR2 SVGIG (reference sequence). The CDR3 extends over 13 amino acids. V shed 3 bases and J shed 5 bases, with 13 bases lying between them. As DNA, the CDR3 is TGTGCCTGGAGGTTCGGCCTCACGTATGGCTACACCTTC. Protein product: CAWRFGLTYGYTF.

In this sample, this clonotype turned up many times. The chain links TRBV6-2 or TRBV6-3 to TRBJ1-5; 7 bases agree with TRBD1. The trim removed 6 bases at V and 3 bases at J, leaving 2 bases unmatched. In germline, CDR1 is MNHEY, CDR2 SVGEGT. This CDR3 region has 13 residues. The CDR3 spells CASRDRHNQPQHF. Here the CDR3 DNA reads TGTGCCAGCAGGGACAGGCACAATCAGCCCCAGCATTTT.

This clonotype has at least ten counts. J is TRBJ1-2 and V is TRBV20-1, with D possibly being TRBD1 (6 bases). CDR1 and CDR2 from the germline V gene are DFQATT and SNEGSKA (reference sequence). This CDR3 spans 12 amino acids. V was trimmed by 5 bases and J by 4 bases, leaving 11 bases between them. The CDR3 DNA follows: TGCAGTGCTCAAACAGGGTCCTATGGCTACACCTTC. Its protein is CSAQTGSYGYTF.

The rearrangement joins TRBV18 to TRBJ2-7, with a weak D call TRBD1 (6 bases). The CDR3 is 14 amino acids. V was clipped by 3 bases and J by 6 bases, with 15 bases between them. The V gene's germline CDR1 is KGHSH and CDR2 LQKENI. Here the CDR3 reads CASSPRQGGGEQYF. Written as DNA, the CDR3 is TGTGCCAGCTCACCGCGGCAAGGGGGTGGCGAGCAGTACTTC.

This clonotype was found a few times. The chain has TRBV5-6 and TRBJ2-3, with 10 positions matching TRBD2. The CDR3 extends over 16 amino acids. Germline-derived CDR1 and CDR2 are SGHDT and YYEEEE. V trimming: 1 base; J trimming: 4 bases; junction bases outside the gene matches: 6. In nucleotides, the CDR3 is TGTGCCAGCAGCTTGAGGCTAGCGGGGGTTGCAGATACGCAGTATTTT. Translation: CASSLRLAGVADTQYF.

There are many counts of this clonotype. The chain uses TRBV4-1 and TRBJ2-7; D is unclear. The V end lost 0 bases, the J end lost 6 bases, and 9 bases lay between the germline ends. The CDR3 loop spans 13 amino acids. Germline V gene lookup returns CDR1 MGHRA and CDR2 YSYEKL. The CDR3 spells CASSQEGGGEQYF. The CDR3 DNA is TGCGCCAGCAGCCAAGAGGGTGGTGGCGAGCAGTACTTC.

For the CDR3, the DNA is TGTGCCAGTAGTAATGACCGGGTTTGGTATGGCTACACCTTC. This codes for CASSNDRVWYGYTF. This chain connects TRBV19 to TRBJ1-2, with D uncertain. V was pared by 4 bases and J by 5 bases, with 14 bases between. Germline CDR1 reads LNHDA; CDR2 reads SQIVND (reference sequence). This CDR3 is built from 14 residues. The full variable domain, its missing parts supplied by reference TRBV19 and TRBJ1-2, is DGGITQSPKYLFRKEGQNVTLSCEQNLNHDAMYWYRQDPGQGLRLIYYSQIVNDFQKGDIAEGYSVSREKKESFPLTVTSAQKNPTAFYLCASSNDRVWYGYTFGSGTRLTVV.

The chain recombines TRBV20-1 with TRBJ2-1; maybe TRBD2 (6 bases). The CDR3 has 14 amino acids. Trimming shortened V by 3 bases and J by 12 bases, and 21 bases separated the two germline ends. Germline V CDR1 and CDR2: DFQATT, SNEGSKA (reference sequence). The CDR3 loop reads CSASPVAGFLAQFF. The CDR3 region has the DNA TGCAGTGCTAGCCCCGTTGCGGGGTTTTTGGCGCAGTTCTTC.